This T cell receptor beta chain was documented in a study of blood T cell repertoires in COVID-19. Here immunoSEQ multiplex PCR was the method, and the copy in TCRdb shows in-frame clones only, minus some. The repertoire holds approximately 87,000 clones, with more than 85% as singletons. CDR3 size: 19 residues. With 1 base clipped from V and 1 base from J, the junction kept 8 bases outside the gene matches. Germline CDR1 MGHRA, CDR2 YSYEKL. This rearrangement joins TRBV4-1 to TRBJ2-3; 13 bases agree with TRBD2. Specimen: peripheral blood. This TCR was sampled from an older man with active or convalescent COVID-19. The CDR3 spells CASSQGRLAGGYGTDTQYF. The CDR3 DNA sequence: TGCGCCAGCAGCCAAGGCCGACTAGCGGGAGGATATGGCACAGATACGCAGTATTTT.